A single T cell receptor (beta chain) is shown here with its context. Its target is unknown. This CDR3 region has 15 residues. V dropped 2 bases and J dropped 5; count of bases not matched to a gene: 4. In germline, CDR1 is MNHNY, CDR2 SVGAGI (reference sequence). The entry originates in a study of T cells in Graves' hyperthyroidism and ophthalmopathy. The study, taken as a whole, reports: Most clonotypes expanded in the thyroid (above 0.001) were also present in blood.

The CDR3 regions of TCR beta were amplified from RNA transcripts. The TCR CDR3 first-round RT-PCR relied on the HTBI primer set. TCRdb re-called the multiplex PCR reads with MiXCR, one entry per CDR3 protein. This table holds 300,000 to 450,000 distinct CDR3 sequences, approximately 12% found once. Material: blood. The sequence was obtained from a man aged 30 to 45 with Graves' hyperthyroidism that later progressed to Graves' ophthalmopathy. The rearrangement joins TRBV6-6 to TRBJ2-2; 8 positions agree with TRBD1. This chain's CDR3 is CASSYGRGPTGELFF. In DNA, the CDR3 is TGTGCCAGCAGTTACGGCAGGGGGCCTACCGGGGAGCTGTTTTTT.